Listed here are 12 T cell receptor beta chains from one sample, sequenced in a study of T cells after yellow fever vaccination. From the 5' RACE reads, TCRdb called clonotypes with MiXCR, one entry per CDR3 protein. The sample carries 310,000 or so distinct CDR3 sequences, around 4% recorded once. Sequenced here: PBMCs, sampled on the day of the yellow fever booster vaccination. These receptors came from a man between 18 and 35 years old who received the YFV17D yellow fever vaccine.

This clonotype was observed many times. CDR3 bases: TGTGCCAGCAGTAGAAGCGGGGCGGGCACAGATACGCAGTATTTT. Protein: CASSRSGAGTDTQYF. The chain is built from TRBV6-5 and TRBJ2-3, with 7 bases that match TRBD2. Germline V gene data show CDR1 as MNHEY and CDR2 as SVGAGI. V shed 5 bases and J 1 base; nucleotides not matched to a gene: 6. CDR3 size: 15 residues.

This clonotype was seen a few times. The V gene is TRBV5-1, the J gene TRBJ1-2; D not certain. The CDR3 contains 14 residues. V lost 3 bases and J 7 bases, leaving 16 bases between the germline ends. CDR1 SGHRS and CDR2 YFSETQ come from the germline V gene. The CDR3 DNA follows: TGCGCCAGCAGCTCGTTTCCCGGGGATGGTGGCTACACCTTC. Translating it yields CASSSFPGDGGYTF.

This clonotype was detected a few times. The rearrangement uses TRBV7-2 and TRBJ1-1; possibly TRBD1 for D (6 bases). The V end was cut by 5 bases, the J end by 3 bases, with 16 bases between. Germline CDR1 and CDR2: SGHTA and FQGNSA. This CDR3 spans 15 amino acids. DNA for the CDR3: TGTGCCAGCAGCCAAGGGGGGGTGGGCGACACTGAAGCTTTCTTT. Its protein product is CASSQGGVGDTEAFF.

This clonotype came up many times. V usage is TRBV7-3 and J usage is TRBJ2-3; 11 bases line up with TRBD2. V lost 2 bases, J lost 4 bases, and 2 bases stayed unmatched. This CDR3 has 15 residues. Germline V lookup: CDR1 SGHTA, CDR2 FQGTGA. Here the CDR3 reads CASSLLAGGPDTQYF. As DNA, the CDR3 is TGTGCCAGCAGCTTACTAGCGGGGGGACCAGATACGCAGTATTTT.

The rearrangement links TRBV20-1 to TRBJ2-1, with TRBD1 matching 7 bases. Trimming cost V 6 bases and J 3 bases; bases outside gene matches: 8. The length of the CDR3 is 14 residues. Per germline, CDR1 DFQATT and CDR2 SNEGSKA (reference sequence). CDR3 in amino acids: CSAQTGFRYNEQFF. The DNA for the CDR3 is TGCAGTGCACAGACAGGGTTCCGCTACAATGAGCAGTTCTTC.

The sample holds many counts of this clonotype. The genes are TRBV5-1 and TRBJ1-4; D unclear. Germline assignment: CDR1 SGHRS and CDR2 YFSETQ. This CDR3 has 16 amino acids. V shed 0 bases and J shed 1 base, with 10 bases lying between them. The CDR3 sequence is CASSLGWIGTNEKLFF. The CDR3 nucleotides are TGCGCCAGCAGCTTGGGGTGGATCGGAACTAATGAAAAACTGTTTTTT.

This clonotype was seen a handful of times. The V and J genes are TRBV5-6 and TRBJ1-2; a possible D gene is TRBD1 (5 bases). The CDR3 runs 15 residues. Germline-derived CDR1 and CDR2 are SGHDT and YYEEEE. Trimming shortened V by 4 bases and J by 1 base, and 14 bases separated the two germline ends. CDR3 sequence: CASSHGIGDNYGYTF. DNA for the CDR3: TGTGCCAGCAGCCACGGAATAGGGGATAACTATGGCTACACCTTC.

This clonotype was picked up many times. The chain employs TRBV10-3 and TRBJ2-7; the D is unclear. The germline CDR1 and CDR2 sequences are ENHRY and SYGVKD. V shed 4 bases and J shed 6 bases, with 13 bases lying between them. The length of the CDR3 is 13 residues. CDR3 protein: CAISGSGVTEQYV. The CDR3 DNA is TGTGCCATCAGTGGGTCAGGAGTTACCGAGCAGTACGTC.

The table lists this clonotype with a few counts. A read error is possible here, since a much larger clone lies one base away. V gene TRBV14 combines with J gene TRBJ2-3, with D uncertain. CDR1 and CDR2 from the germline V gene are SGHDN and FVKESK. The CDR3 loop spans 11 amino acids. V lost 3 bases and J lost 4, with 2 bases in between. This CDR3 reads CASSQSDTQYF. The CDR3 DNA follows: TGTGCCAGCAGCCAGTCAGATACGCAGTATTTT.

This clonotype was seen many times. The DNA of the CDR3 is TGCAGTGCTAGAGATCTCTTGAAGGGCGTTAGCTCCTACAATGAGCAGTTCTTC. Translating it yields CSARDLLKGVSSYNEQFF. The chain has TRBV20-1 and TRBJ2-1; no clear D. The V and J ends lost 0 bases and 0 bases respectively, with 18 bases between them. Germline assignment: CDR1 DFQATT and CDR2 SNEGSKA (reference sequence). This CDR3 has 18 amino acids.

This chain links TRBV7-9 with TRBJ2-7; 11 bases align to TRBD2. There are 15 residues in the CDR3. The V gene's germline CDR1 is SEHNR and CDR2 FQNEAQ (reference sequence). V trimming: 2 bases; J trimming: 7 bases; junction bases outside the gene matches: 7. The CDR3 DNA is TGTGCCAGCAGCTTACGTAGCGGGGGGGAGGCGGAGCAGTACTTC. It yields the protein CASSLRSGGEAEQYF. Looking up the rest from reference TRBV7-9 and TRBJ2-7 gives the full variable domain: DTGVSQNPRHKITKRGQNVTFRCDPISEHNRLYWYRQTLGQGPEFLTYFQNEAQLEKSRLLSDRFSAERPKGSFSTLEIQRTEQGDSAMYLCASSLRSGGEAEQYFGPGTRLTVT.

At least ten counts were recorded for this clonotype. The chain joins TRBV4-3 to TRBJ2-3; 8 bases match TRBD2. The CDR3 is made up of 16 amino acids. CDR1 LGHNA and CDR2 YSLEER come from the germline V gene. Trimming removed 4 bases from V and 1 base from J; junction bases left unmatched: 7. For the CDR3, the DNA is TGCGCCAGCAGCCTCGCAGGTAGCGGGGGCACAGATACGCAGTATTTT. Its translation: CASSLAGSGGTDTQYF.